This T cell receptor beta chain was obtained from a study of Ad26.COV2.S vaccination and SARS-CoV-2 variants. General study findings and limits: Substantial response breadth was reportedly seen for spike-specific CD8+ and CD4+ T cells after vaccination.

Noted treatment: around 19 received Ad26.COV2.S at low or high dose, single or two shots; about five received placebo; per-sample allocation not given. Sampling was done on day 63 after the first vaccine or placebo injection. Some clones are missing from TCRdb's copy, which holds only in-frame ones; the method was immunoSEQ multiplex PCR. Here the sample spans 300,000 to 400,000 clones, less than 90% being singletons. This clone was seen repeatedly, ten times or more. The antigen is undetermined. The CDR3 covers 14 residues. Trimming at V came to 4 bases and at J to 7 bases, leaving 11 bases not matched to a gene. CDR1 is GTSNPN, CDR2 SVGIG, per germline (reference sequence).

Specimen: peripheral blood, collected in a trial of Ad26.COV2.S vaccine versus placebo. This clonotype was sampled from a person between 18 and 65 years old who received the Ad26.COV2.S COVID-19 vaccine or a placebo. The gene calls are TRBV30 and TRBJ1-2; the match to TRBD1 covers 8 bases. The CDR3 DNA sequence: TGTGCCTGGAAAGGACAGGGAGGAGTGAGTGGCTACACCTTC. Translating it yields CAWKGQGGVSGYTF.